There are many counts of the clone carrying this T cell receptor beta chain. Its antigen remains unidentified. From germline, CDR1 is SGHAT and CDR2 FQNNGV. The CDR3 extends over 16 amino acids. V was pared by 5 bases and J by 5 bases, with 14 bases of the junction left unmatched. This sample was taken from a study of early T cells in non-severe SARS-CoV-2 infection. Background on the study: Unsorted whole-blood RNA was sequenced in bulk, leaving chains unpaired.

Study results and limitations: Matches to VDJdb favored anti-spike CD8 responses and missed private and CD4 specificities.

TCRdb reprocessed the 5' RACE reads with MiXCR, giving one entry per CDR3 protein. The data contain under 80,000 distinct CDR3 sequences, about an eighth of them singletons. The rearrangement uses TRBV11-2 and TRBJ2-5, with TRBD1 matching 7 bases. The source material was whole blood. This TCR was recovered from an adult who was a healthcare worker with PCR-confirmed SARS-CoV-2 infection or an uninfected control (not recorded which). The CDR3 DNA follows: TGTGCCAGCAGCCCGATCGGGACAGTTTTAATGGAGACCCAGTACTTC. Amino acids: CASSPIGTVLMETQYF.